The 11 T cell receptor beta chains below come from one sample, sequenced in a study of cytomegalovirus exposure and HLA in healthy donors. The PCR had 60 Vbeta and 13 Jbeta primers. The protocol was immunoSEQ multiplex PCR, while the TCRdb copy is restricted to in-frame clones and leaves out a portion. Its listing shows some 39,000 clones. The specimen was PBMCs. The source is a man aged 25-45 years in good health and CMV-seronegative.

In DNA form, the CDR3 reads TGTGCCAGCAGTGTTGGAGGTCAAAATCAGCCCCAGCATTTT. Translated, it gives CASSVGGQNQPQHF. The V and J genes are TRBV6-1 and TRBJ1-5, with D hard to call. Trimming cost V 4 bases and J 4 bases, with 11 bases left between them. This CDR3 region has 14 residues. CDR1 and CDR2 from the germline V gene are MNHNS and SASEGT.

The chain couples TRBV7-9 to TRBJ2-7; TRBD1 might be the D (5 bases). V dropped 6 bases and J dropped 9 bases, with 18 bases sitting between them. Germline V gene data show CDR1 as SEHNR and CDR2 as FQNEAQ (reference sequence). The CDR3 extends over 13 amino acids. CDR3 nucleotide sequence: TGTGCCAGCAGGATTGACCTAATAGGGGTGCAGTACTTC. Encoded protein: CASRIDLIGVQYF.

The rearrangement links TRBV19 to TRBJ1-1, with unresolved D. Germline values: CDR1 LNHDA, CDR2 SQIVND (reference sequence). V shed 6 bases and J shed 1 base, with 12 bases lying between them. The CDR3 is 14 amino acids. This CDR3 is CASSPRAGNTEAFF. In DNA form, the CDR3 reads TGTGCCAGTAGCCCGCGGGCGGGGAACACTGAAGCTTTCTTT.

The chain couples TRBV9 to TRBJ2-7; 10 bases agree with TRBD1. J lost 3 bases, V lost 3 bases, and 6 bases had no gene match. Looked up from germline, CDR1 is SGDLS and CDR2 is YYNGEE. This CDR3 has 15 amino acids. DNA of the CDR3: TGTGCCAGCAGCGGGACCGGGACAGGGGACTACGAGCAGTACTTC. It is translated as CASSGTGTGDYEQYF.

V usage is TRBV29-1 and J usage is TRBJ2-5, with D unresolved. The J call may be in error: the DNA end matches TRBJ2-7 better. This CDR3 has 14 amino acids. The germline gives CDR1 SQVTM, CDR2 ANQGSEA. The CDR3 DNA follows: TGCAGCGTTGCGGAGAGATACGCTACCTACGAGCAGTACTTC. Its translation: CSVAERYATYEQYF.

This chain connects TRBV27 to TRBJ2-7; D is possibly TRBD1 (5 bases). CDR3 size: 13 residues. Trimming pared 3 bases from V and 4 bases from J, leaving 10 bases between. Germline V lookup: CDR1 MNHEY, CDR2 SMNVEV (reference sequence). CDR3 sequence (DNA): TGTGCCAGCAGTTTCCAGGGTCGGTACGAGCAGTACTTC. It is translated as CASSFQGRYEQYF.

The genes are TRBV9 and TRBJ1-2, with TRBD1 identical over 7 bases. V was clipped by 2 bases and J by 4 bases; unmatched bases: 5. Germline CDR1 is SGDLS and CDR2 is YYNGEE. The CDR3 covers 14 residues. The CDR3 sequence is CASSVEGASYGYTF. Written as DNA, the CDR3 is TGTGCCAGCAGCGTGGAGGGGGCTAGCTATGGCTACACCTTC.

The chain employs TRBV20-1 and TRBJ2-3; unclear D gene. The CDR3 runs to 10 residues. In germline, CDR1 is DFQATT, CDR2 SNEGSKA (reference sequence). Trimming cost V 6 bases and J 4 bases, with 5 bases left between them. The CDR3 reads CSAASDTQYF. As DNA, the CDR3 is TGCAGTGCGGCATCAGATACGCAGTATTTT.

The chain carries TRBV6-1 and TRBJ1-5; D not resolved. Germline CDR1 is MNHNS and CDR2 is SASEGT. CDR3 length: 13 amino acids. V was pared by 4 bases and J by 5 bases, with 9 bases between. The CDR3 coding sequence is TGTGCCAGCAGTGTAGGCGGGGATCAGCCCCAGCATTTT. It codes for CASSVGGDQPQHF.

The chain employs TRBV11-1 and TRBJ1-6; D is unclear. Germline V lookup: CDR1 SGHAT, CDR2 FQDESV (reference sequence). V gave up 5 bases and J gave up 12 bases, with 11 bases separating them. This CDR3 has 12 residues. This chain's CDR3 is CASSPYTGPLHF. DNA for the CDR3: TGTGCCAGCAGCCCATATACCGGACCCCTCCACTTT.

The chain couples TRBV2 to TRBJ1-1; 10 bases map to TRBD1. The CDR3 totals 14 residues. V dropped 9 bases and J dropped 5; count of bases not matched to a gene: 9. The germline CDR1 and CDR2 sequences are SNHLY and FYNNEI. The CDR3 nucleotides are TGTGCCAGTAAAACCCGGGACAGGGGTACTGAAGCTTTCTTT. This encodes CASKTRDRGTEAFF.